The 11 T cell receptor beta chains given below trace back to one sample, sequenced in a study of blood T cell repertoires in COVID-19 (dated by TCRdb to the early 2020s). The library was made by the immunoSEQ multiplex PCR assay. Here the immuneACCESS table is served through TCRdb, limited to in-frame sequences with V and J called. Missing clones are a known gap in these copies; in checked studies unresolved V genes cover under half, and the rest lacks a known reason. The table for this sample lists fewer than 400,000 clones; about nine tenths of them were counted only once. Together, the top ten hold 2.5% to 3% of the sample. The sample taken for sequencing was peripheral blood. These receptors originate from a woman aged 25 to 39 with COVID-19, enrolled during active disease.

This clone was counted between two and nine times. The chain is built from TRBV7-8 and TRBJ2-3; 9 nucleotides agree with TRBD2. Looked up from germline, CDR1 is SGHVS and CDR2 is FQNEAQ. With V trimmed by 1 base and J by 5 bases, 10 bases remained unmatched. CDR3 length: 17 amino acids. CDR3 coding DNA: TGTGCCAGCAGCTTAGACGCGGGGCTAGCGGGACGAGATACGCAGTATTTT. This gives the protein CASSLDAGLAGRDTQYF.

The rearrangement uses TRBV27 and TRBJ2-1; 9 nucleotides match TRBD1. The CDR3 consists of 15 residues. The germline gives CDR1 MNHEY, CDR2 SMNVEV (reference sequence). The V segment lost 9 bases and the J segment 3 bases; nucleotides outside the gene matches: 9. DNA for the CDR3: TGTGCCAGTAAGCGAGGGACAGGGTACTACAATGAGCAGTTCTTC. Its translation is CASKRGTGYYNEQFF.

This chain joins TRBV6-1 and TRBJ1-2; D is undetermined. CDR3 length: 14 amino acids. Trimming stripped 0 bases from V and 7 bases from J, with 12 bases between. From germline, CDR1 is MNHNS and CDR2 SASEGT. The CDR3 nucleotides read TGTGCCAGCAGTGAAGCGATGCAGGAACGTGGCTACACCTTC. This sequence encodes CASSEAMQERGYTF.

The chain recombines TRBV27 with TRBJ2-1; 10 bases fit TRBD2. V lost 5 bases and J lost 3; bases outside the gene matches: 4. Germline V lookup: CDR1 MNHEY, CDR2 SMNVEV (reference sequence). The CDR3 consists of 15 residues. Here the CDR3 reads CASSSGRADYNEQFF. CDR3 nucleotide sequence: TGTGCCAGCAGTAGCGGGAGGGCCGACTACAATGAGCAGTTCTTC.

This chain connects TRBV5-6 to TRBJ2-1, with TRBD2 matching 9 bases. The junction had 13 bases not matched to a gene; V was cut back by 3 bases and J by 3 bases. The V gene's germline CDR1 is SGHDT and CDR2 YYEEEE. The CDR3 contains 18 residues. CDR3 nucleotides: TGTGCCAGCAGCTCGTTCGCCGTGCTAGCGGGGATCTACAATGAGCAGTTCTTC. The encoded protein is CASSSFAVLAGIYNEQFF. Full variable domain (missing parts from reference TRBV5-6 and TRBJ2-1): DAGVTQSPTHLIKTRGQQVTLRCSPKSGHDTVSWYQQALGQGPQFIFQYYEEEERQRGNFPDRFSGHQFPNYSSELNVNALLLGDSALYLCASSSFAVLAGIYNEQFFGPGTRLTVL.

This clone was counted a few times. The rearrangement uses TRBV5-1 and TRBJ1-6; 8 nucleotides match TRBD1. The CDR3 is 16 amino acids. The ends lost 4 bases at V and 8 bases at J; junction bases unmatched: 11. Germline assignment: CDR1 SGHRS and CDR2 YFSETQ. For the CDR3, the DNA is TGCGCCAGCAGCCTACGGCCAGCAGGGGGCGATTCACCCCTCCACTTT. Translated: CASSLRPAGGDSPLHF.

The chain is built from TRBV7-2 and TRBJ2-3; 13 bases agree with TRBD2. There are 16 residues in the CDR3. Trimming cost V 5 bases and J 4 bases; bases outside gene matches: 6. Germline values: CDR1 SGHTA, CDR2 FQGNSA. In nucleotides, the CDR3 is TGTGCCAGCAGCGACCTACTAGCGGGAGGGCCAGATACGCAGTATTTT. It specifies CASSDLLAGGPDTQYF.

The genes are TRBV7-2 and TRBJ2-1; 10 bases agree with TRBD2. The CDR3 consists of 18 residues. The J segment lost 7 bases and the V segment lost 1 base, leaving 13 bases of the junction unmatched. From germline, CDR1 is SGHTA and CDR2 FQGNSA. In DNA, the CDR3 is TGTGCCAGCAGCTTAGATAAACTAGCGGGAAGGGGTGGGAATGAGCAGTTCTTC. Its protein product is CASSLDKLAGRGGNEQFF. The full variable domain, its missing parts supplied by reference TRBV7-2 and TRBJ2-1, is GAGVSQSPSNKVTEKGKDVELRCDPISGHTALYWYRQSLGQGLEFLIYFQGNSAPDKSGLPSDRFSAERTGGSVSTLTIQRTQQEDSAVYLCASSLDKLAGRGGNEQFFGPGTRLTVL.

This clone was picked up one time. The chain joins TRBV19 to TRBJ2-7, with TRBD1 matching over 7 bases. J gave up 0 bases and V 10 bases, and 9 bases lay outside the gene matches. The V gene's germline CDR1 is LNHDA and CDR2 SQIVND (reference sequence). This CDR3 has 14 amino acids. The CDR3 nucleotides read TGTGCCACCTCGGACAGGAGGAGCTCCTACGAGCAGTACTTC. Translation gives CATSDRRSSYEQYF.

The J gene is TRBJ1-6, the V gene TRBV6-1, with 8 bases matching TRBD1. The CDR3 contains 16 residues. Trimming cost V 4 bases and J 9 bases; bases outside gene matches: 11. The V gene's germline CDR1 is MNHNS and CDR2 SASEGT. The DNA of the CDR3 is TGTGCCAGCAGTGTAACCTACAGGGGGGGAAGTTCACCCCTCCACTTT. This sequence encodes CASSVTYRGGSSPLHF.

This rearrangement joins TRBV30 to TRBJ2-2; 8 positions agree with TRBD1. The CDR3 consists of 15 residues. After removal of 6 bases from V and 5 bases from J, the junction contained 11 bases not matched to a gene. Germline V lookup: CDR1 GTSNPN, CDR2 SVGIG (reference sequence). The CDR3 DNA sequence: TGTGCCTGCCCGACAGGGGCGAGGGGGACCGGGGAGCTGTTTTTT. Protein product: CACPTGARGTGELFF.